One sample yielded the 3 T cell receptor beta chains listed below, sequenced in a study of blood T cell repertoires in COVID-19 (dated by TCRdb to 2020 to 2021). Libraries were made using the immunoSEQ multiplex PCR assay. Here the immuneACCESS table is served through TCRdb, limited to in-frame sequences with V and J called. Missing clones are a known gap in these copies; in checked studies unresolved V genes cover under half, and the rest lacks a known reason. The sample table records 150,000 to 200,000 clones; approximately 80% of these occur just once. About 18% of the sample is in the top ten clones. The sequencing sample was made of PBMCs or T cells enriched from blood (not recorded which). These TCRs come from a woman between 50 and 59 years old who had recovered from COVID-19.

J is TRBJ2-3 and V is TRBV6-5; D is uncertain. CDR3 length: 14 amino acids. Trimming left V 0 bases short and J 4 bases short, with 8 bases between. CDR1 is MNHEY and CDR2 is SVGAGI in the germline V gene. CDR3: CASSYSMPADTQYF. The CDR3 bases are TGTGCCAGCAGTTACTCGATGCCAGCAGATACGCAGTATTTT.

This chain links TRBV30 with TRBJ2-1, with 9 nucleotides matching TRBD1. Germline CDR1 GTSNPN, CDR2 SVGIG (reference sequence). Germline trimming cut 2 bases from V and 5 bases from J; bases unmatched to any gene: 7. The CDR3 has 15 residues. CDR3 DNA sequence: TGTGCCTGGAGTCCAGGGGACAGGGTAAACAATGAGCAGTTCTTC. It yields the protein CAWSPGDRVNNEQFF.

The chain links TRBV28 to TRBJ2-2; possible D gene TRBD1, 5 bases. The V end was cut by 2 bases, the J end by 7 bases, with 5 bases between. This CDR3 is 12 amino acids long. Germline loops: CDR1 MDHEN, CDR2 SYDVKM. CDR3 amino acids: CASSLQGGELFF. The CDR3 coding sequence is TGTGCCAGCAGTTTACAGGGCGGGGAGCTGTTTTTT. The full variable domain, completed using reference TRBV28 and TRBJ2-2, is DVKVTQSSRYLVKRTGEKVFLECVQDMDHENMFWYRQDPGLGLRLIYFSYDVKMKEKGDIPEGYSVSREKKERFSLILESASTNQTSMYLCASSLQGGELFFGEGSRLTVL.